In its sample, the clone carrying this T cell receptor (beta chain) was seen a few times. What it recognizes is unknown. The V gene lost 7 bases and the J gene lost 0 bases, with 7 bases spanning the gap. The CDR3 is 14 residues long. Per germline, CDR1 LNHDA and CDR2 SQIVND (reference sequence). The entry originates in a study of OX40 agonist ivuxolimab in advanced cancers. Study details: Partial response was recorded in three patients: one hepatocellular carcinoma and two cutaneous melanoma cases.

Repertoires were generated with immunoSEQ multiplex PCR, while TCRdb's copy carries only in-frame clones and drops some. Of 35,000 to 45,000 clones listed, about 70% are singletons. Study conclusions and caveats: The study observed clonal expansion of CD4+ and CD8+ blood T cells by week 6 at 0.1 to 3.0 mg/kg.

The gene calls are TRBV19 and TRBJ2-6; D is undetermined. Here the sequenced sample was CD4+ or CD8+ T cells sorted from blood, taken in a trial of the OX40 agonist ivuxolimab. The sequence was obtained from an adult with an advanced solid tumor such as melanoma, head and neck, liver or kidney cancer. The CDR3 nucleotides are TGTGCCAGTACCCCCACCTCTGGGGCCAACGTCCTGACTTTC. It codes for CASTPTSGANVLTF.